The 18 T cell receptor beta chains in this list originate from one sample, sequenced in a study of post-analysis software for immune sequencing data. Unique molecular identifiers were carried by the TCR beta cDNA libraries. TCRdb analysed the PCR reads with MiXCR anew, one entry per CDR3 protein. The sample consists of about 760,000 distinct CDR3 sequences, roughly 27% of them appearing once. Points from the study as a whole: The study found TRBV5-6, TRBV5-1 and TRBV20-1 among 5 or 6 TRBV segments more frequent in patients than controls.

Antigens of these TCRs are unknown. Sequences were obtained from blood. Source of these receptors: a girl aged 5-17 years with multiple sclerosis.

The CDR3 here is CASSTRHGTGKRTGELFF. For the CDR3, the DNA is TGCGCCAGCAGCACCAGGCATGGGACAGGAAAAAGGACCGGGGAGCTGTTTTTT. The chain employs TRBV5-1 and TRBJ2-2; TRBD1 matches at 8 bases. CDR3 size: 18 residues. Germline CDR1 reads SGHRS; CDR2 reads YFSETQ. The V segment lost 4 bases and the J segment 5 bases; nucleotides outside the gene matches: 16.

This chain links TRBV7-6 with TRBJ2-1, with D possibly TRBD2 on 6 matching bases. V lost 5 bases and J 7 bases, leaving 15 bases between the germline ends. The CDR3 contains 14 residues. The germline gives CDR1 SGHVS, CDR2 FNYEAQ. Here the CDR3 reads CASSAGLFANEQFF. Written as DNA, the CDR3 is TGTGCCAGCAGCGCGGGACTGTTTGCGAATGAGCAGTTCTTC.

The chain links TRBV10-3 to TRBJ2-1, with D perhaps being TRBD1 or TRBD2 (6 bases each). From germline, CDR1 is ENHRY and CDR2 SYGVKD. This CDR3 comprises 16 residues. Deletions cut 1 base from V and 1 base from J, with 11 bases between. CDR3 residues: CAISEYGGRSYNEQFF. DNA of the CDR3: TGTGCCATCAGTGAGTATGGGGGGCGTTCCTACAATGAGCAGTTCTTC.

The table lists this clonotype with a few counts. This sequence joins TRBV6-5 and TRBJ1-1; D is possibly TRBD1 (5 bases). The V end was cut by 2 bases, the J end by 6 bases, with 16 bases between. The length of the CDR3 is 15 residues. Germline-derived CDR1 and CDR2 are MNHEY and SVGAGI. Here the CDR3 DNA reads TGTGCCAGCAGTTACCGGAGCACCGGGGGAGCTGAAGCTTTCTTT. This encodes CASSYRSTGGAEAFF.

The sample holds many counts of this clonotype. The rearrangement links TRBV6-4 to TRBJ2-1; D not certain. The germline V gene has CDR1 MRHNA and CDR2 SNTAGT. The V and J ends lost 4 bases and 5 bases respectively, with 15 bases between them. CDR3 length: 15 residues. CDR3: CASSALSGADNEQFF. The CDR3 nucleotides read TGTGCCAGCAGTGCCTTGTCCGGCGCTGACAATGAGCAGTTCTTC.

This clonotype was counted only a few times. The chain couples TRBV28 to TRBJ1-1; D perhaps matches TRBD1 (5 bases). Germline lookup yields CDR1 MDHEN and CDR2 SYDVKM. The CDR3 has 15 residues. V was cut by 10 bases and J by 4 bases, with 22 bases left in between. This CDR3 reads CAIRREGRDGTEAFF. For the CDR3, the DNA is TGTGCCATACGCAGGGAAGGGAGGGATGGCACTGAAGCTTTCTTT. Full variable domain (remainder filled in from reference TRBV28 and TRBJ1-1): DVKVTQSSRYLVKRTGEKVFLECVQDMDHENMFWYRQDPGLGLRLIYFSYDVKMKEKGDIPEGYSVSREKKERFSLILESASTNQTSMYLCAIRREGRDGTEAFFGQGTRLTVV.

CDR3: CASTVGQTNTEAFF. The CDR3 DNA follows: TGTGCCAGCACCGTGGGACAGACCAACACTGAAGCTTTCTTT. The chain couples TRBV5-6 to TRBJ1-1, with 7 bases matching TRBD1. Germline CDR1 SGHDT, CDR2 YYEEEE. J gave up 2 bases and V 6 bases, and 7 bases lay outside the gene matches. The CDR3 has 14 residues.

The V call is TRBV20-1, the J call TRBJ1-1; the D is unclear. The CDR3 runs to 14 residues. V lost 4 bases and J 4 bases, leaving 16 bases between the germline ends. The germline gives CDR1 DFQATT, CDR2 SNEGSKA (reference sequence). The DNA for the CDR3 is TGCAGTGCTACCTCGGGCAGCCGGGGCACTGAAGCTTTCTTT. This gives the protein CSATSGSRGTEAFF.

V gene TRBV12-3 or TRBV12-4 combines with J gene TRBJ2-6; the D is unclear. Trimming took off 1 base at V and 2 bases at J, with 6 bases between the two ends. The CDR3 has 15 residues. CDR3 amino acids: CASSLVNPGANVLTF. CDR3 nucleotide sequence: TGTGCCAGCAGTTTAGTCAACCCTGGGGCCAACGTCCTGACTTTC.

This chain connects TRBV9 to TRBJ2-1; D ambiguous. The CDR3 sequence is 12 residues long. The V gene's germline CDR1 is SGDLS and CDR2 YYNGEE. V was trimmed by 3 bases and J by 7 bases, leaving 8 bases between them. The CDR3 reads CASSAQPNEQFF. CDR3 DNA: TGTGCCAGCAGCGCCCAGCCAAATGAGCAGTTCTTC.

This clonotype was counted at least ten times. The rearrangement joins TRBV29-1 to TRBJ2-1, with 8 bases matching TRBD1. This CDR3 contains 15 residues. Germline V gives CDR1 SQVTM, CDR2 ANQGSEA. Trimming at V came to 3 bases and at J to 0 bases, leaving 4 bases not matched to a gene. CDR3 DNA sequence: TGCAGCGTTGAGACAGGGGTAAACTCCTACAATGAGCAGTTCTTC. Its translation is CSVETGVNSYNEQFF.

This chain links TRBV20-1 with TRBJ1-1; 12 bases map to TRBD1. This CDR3 is built from 16 residues. CDR1 is DFQATT and CDR2 is SNEGSKA in the germline V gene (reference sequence). The DNA for the CDR3 is TGCAGCCTATGGGGACAGGGGGCTCGGTTTAACACTGAAGCTTTCTTT. Translation gives CSLWGQGARFNTEAFF.

To note about this clonotype: The junction differs from germline at one of its ends, possibly a read error. The V gene is TRBV7-2, the J gene TRBJ2-3; TRBD2 matches at 14 bases. The CDR3 totals 17 residues. Germline-derived CDR1 and CDR2 are SGHTA and FQGNSA. The CDR3, as DNA: TGTGCCAGCAGCAAAGGACTAGCGGGGGGAAGGATAGATGCGCAGTATTTT. Amino acids: CASSKGLAGGRIDAQYF.

The chain combines TRBV11-2 with TRBJ2-7, with TRBD1 matching 7 bases. This CDR3 region has 16 residues. The germline V gene has CDR1 SGHAT and CDR2 FQNNGV. J was trimmed by 3 bases and V by 5 bases; bases with no gene match: 13. The CDR3 sequence: CASSPLNRPGGYEQYF. CDR3 DNA: TGTGCCAGCAGCCCCCTTAATCGTCCAGGGGGCTACGAGCAGTACTTC.

In its sample, this clonotype was seen many times. The rearrangement links TRBV6-5 to TRBJ2-5; no firm D call. Per the germline V gene, CDR1 is MNHEY and CDR2 is SVGAGI. This CDR3 has 17 residues. The ends were cut back, 5 bases at V and 4 bases at J, with 23 bases in the middle. The CDR3 coding sequence is TGTGCCAGCAGTATTGACTCGATTGGCCGTCAGGCAGAGACCCAGTACTTC. Its translation: CASSIDSIGRQAETQYF.

The V call is TRBV29-1, the J call TRBJ2-6; D is unresolved. CDR1 is SQVTM, CDR2 ANQGSEA, per germline. The CDR3 consists of 13 residues. V gave up 6 bases and J gave up 4 bases, with 10 bases separating them. DNA of the CDR3: TGCAGCGTATTAGGAGCGGGGGCCAACGTCCTGACTTTC. Protein sequence: CSVLGAGANVLTF.

This chain uses TRBV7-2 with TRBJ2-3, with D perhaps given as TRBD1 or TRBD2 (6 bases each). The CDR3 is made up of 12 amino acids. The V end lost 8 bases, the J end lost 5 bases, and 11 bases lay between the germline ends. The germline CDR1 and CDR2 sequences are SGHTA and FQGNSA. The CDR3 region is CASGKGGDTQYF. The CDR3 DNA is TGTGCCAGCGGCAAGGGGGGAGATACGCAGTATTTT.

This chain uses TRBV15 with TRBJ1-1; D unclear. This CDR3 region has 12 residues. The ends were cut back, 0 bases at V and 8 bases at J, with 7 bases in the middle. Germline lookup yields CDR1 LNHNV and CDR2 YYDKDF (reference sequence). In DNA form, the CDR3 reads TGTGCCACCAGCAGAGATCTGAGGGAAGCTTTCTTT. Translation: CATSRDLREAFF.